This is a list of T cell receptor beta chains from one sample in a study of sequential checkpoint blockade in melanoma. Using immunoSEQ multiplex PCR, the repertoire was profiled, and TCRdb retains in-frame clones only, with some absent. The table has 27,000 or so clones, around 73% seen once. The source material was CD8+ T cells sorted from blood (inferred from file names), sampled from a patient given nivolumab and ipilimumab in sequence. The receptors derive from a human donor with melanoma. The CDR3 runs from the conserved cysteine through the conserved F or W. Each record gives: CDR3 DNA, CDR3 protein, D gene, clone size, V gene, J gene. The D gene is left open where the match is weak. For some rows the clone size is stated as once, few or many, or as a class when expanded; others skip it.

TGTGCCAGCAGCATTACAGGGGGCAGCTCCTACGAGCAGTACTTC	CASSITGGSSYEQYF	TRBD1	.	TRBV7-2	TRBJ2-7
TGTGCCAGCAGCGTCTCGGGGGGGGAGGTCGGGACCGGGGAGCTGTTTTTT	CASSVSGGEVGTGELFF	TRBD2	.	TRBV9	TRBJ2-2
TGTGCCAGTAGTATGGCGGGACTAGCGGCTGAGCAGTTCTTC	CASSMAGLAAEQFF	TRBD2	.	TRBV19	TRBJ2-1
TGTGCCAGCAGCATCACAGGGGAGAACACTGAAGCTTTCTTT	CASSITGENTEAFF	TRBD1	.	TRBV6-5	TRBJ1-1
TGTGCCGTCATGTCCCGGGACAGGGGGAAGTACTTC	CAVMSRDRGKYF	TRBD1	.	TRBV27	TRBJ2-5
TGTGCCAGCAGTTGGACAGGGAGCGTTTACGAGCAGTACTTC	CASSWTGSVYEQYF	TRBD1	.	TRBV28	TRBJ2-7
TGTGCCAGCAGCCCCCGGGCGGCAGGACACAATCAGCCCCAGCATTTT	CASSPRAAGHNQPQHF	.	.	TRBV4-2	TRBJ1-5
TGTGCCAGCAGTTCTAGGCCGACAGGGGGAGGCAATGAGCAGTTCTTC	CASSSRPTGGGNEQFF	TRBD1	.	TRBV27	TRBJ2-1
TGTGCCAGCAGCTTCTTGACTAGCGACTACGAGCAGTACTTC	CASSFLTSDYEQYF	TRBD2	few	TRBV7-9	TRBJ2-7
TGTGCCAGCAGCCAAGAACTTTCCTACGAGCAGTACTTC	CASSQELSYEQYF	.	once	TRBV14	TRBJ2-7
TGTGCCAGCAGTTACGGGACTTCCTACGAGCAGTACTTC	CASSYGTSYEQYF	.	.	TRBV27	TRBJ2-7
TGTGCCAGCAGCTTAGCGTCAACAGGGGGGTCCTACGAGCAGTACTTC	CASSLASTGGSYEQYF	TRBD1	few	TRBV11-2	TRBJ2-7
TGCGCCAGCAGTCAACAACAGGGAAGTTACGAGCAGTACTTC	CASSQQQGSYEQYF	.	once	TRBV4-1	TRBJ2-7
TGTGCCAGCAGGGTCATGCGGGGTGACATTGAGCAGTTCTTC	CASRVMRGDIEQFF	.	once	TRBV2	TRBJ2-1
TGTGCCAGCGCTCGGAGCTCCTACAATGAGCAGTTCTTC	CASARSSYNEQFF	.	.	TRBV6-5	TRBJ2-1
TGTGCCAGCAGTTTCGGGCGGGTGGAGTACGAGCAGTACTTC	CASSFGRVEYEQYF	.	few	TRBV27	TRBJ2-7
TGTGCCAGCAGCCCCTCAGATACGCAGTATTTT	CASSPSDTQYF	.	.	TRBV6-6	TRBJ2-3
TGTGCCAGCAGCTCTATGACAGGGAGCTCCTACAATGAGCAGTTCTTC	CASSSMTGSSYNEQFF	TRBD1	few	TRBV27	TRBJ2-1
TGTGCCAGCAGCTTTTTTACAAGCACTGAAGCTTTCTTT	CASSFFTSTEAFF	.	.	TRBV11-3	TRBJ1-1
TGTGCCTGGAGTGTAAGGGGTGGCGAGCAGTACTTC	CAWSVRGGEQYF	.	once	TRBV30	TRBJ2-7
TGTGCCAGTAGTGATGGAGGCACAGATACGCAGTATTTT	CASSDGGTDTQYF	.	.	TRBV19	TRBJ2-3
TGTGCCAGCAGTTTCGGTGGGCGGGGACAAGAGACCCAGTACTTC	CASSFGGRGQETQYF	.	.	TRBV6-5	TRBJ2-5
TGTGCCAGCAGCTTTGGGACACATGAAGCTTTCTTT	CASSFGTHEAFF	.	.	TRBV5-6	TRBJ1-1
TGTGCCAGCAGCGCGGGACAGGCCCCCGGGGAGCTGTTTTTT	CASSAGQAPGELFF	TRBD1	.	TRBV5-6	TRBJ2-2
TGTGCCAGCAGCTTACCGGACAGGCCCTACGAGCAGTACTTC	CASSLPDRPYEQYF	TRBD1	.	TRBV7-2	TRBJ2-7
TGCGCCAGCAGCCCTAGCCAGGGGAACTATGGCTACACCTTC	CASSPSQGNYGYTF	.	.	TRBV4-1	TRBJ1-2
TGTGCCAGCAGCGTAGGAGAACCGTGGGAGAGTGAAGCTTTCTTT	CASSVGEPWESEAFF	.	.	TRBV9	TRBJ1-1
TGTGCCAGCAGCGAGGGACACAACTATGGCTACACCTTC	CASSEGHNYGYTF	.	.	TRBV5-4	TRBJ1-2
TGCGCCAGCGAGACCGGACAGGGCCTAAATGAAAAACTGTTTTTT	CASETGQGLNEKLFF	TRBD1	.	TRBV4-1	TRBJ1-4
TGTGCCAGCAGTTTACATCCGGGGGAAGCTTTCTTT	CASSLHPGEAFF	.	.	TRBV28	TRBJ1-1